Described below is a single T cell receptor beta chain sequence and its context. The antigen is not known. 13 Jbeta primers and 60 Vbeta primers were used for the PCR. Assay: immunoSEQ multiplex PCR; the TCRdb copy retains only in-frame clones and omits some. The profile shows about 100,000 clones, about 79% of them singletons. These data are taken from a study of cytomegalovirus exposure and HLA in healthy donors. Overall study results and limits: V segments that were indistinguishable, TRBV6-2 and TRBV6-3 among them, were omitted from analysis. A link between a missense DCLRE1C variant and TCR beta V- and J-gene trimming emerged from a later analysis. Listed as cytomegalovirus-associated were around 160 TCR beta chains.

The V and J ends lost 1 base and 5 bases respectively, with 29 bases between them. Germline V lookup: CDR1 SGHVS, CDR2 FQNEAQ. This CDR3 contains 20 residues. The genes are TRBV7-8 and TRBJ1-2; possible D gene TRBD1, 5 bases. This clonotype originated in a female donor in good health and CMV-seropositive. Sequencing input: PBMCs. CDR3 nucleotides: TGTGCCAGCAGCTTAGGGAGACTTGGCAGGGATCTTTCCAACCCTTATGGCTACACCTTC. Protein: CASSLGRLGRDLSNPYGYTF.